This T cell receptor (beta chain) was sequenced during a study of blood T cell repertoires in COVID-19. Study details: The cDNA or gDNA used as material had been derived from T cells, B-cell-depleted T cells, or PBMCs.

The germline CDR1 and CDR2 sequences are SGDLS and YYNGEE. This CDR3 spans 19 amino acids. Trimming removed 0 bases from V and 7 bases from J; junction bases left unmatched: 13. Per the original methods: Using reference gene primer amplification, nucleated cell counts were estimated. Libraries were prepared by immunoSEQ multiplex PCR; TCRdb keeps only in-frame clonotypes and omits some of them. V and J calls and clone size are copied from that table; D and trimming were computed from the DNA. The sample lists roughly 80,000 clones, over 90% occurring once. The chain carries TRBV9 and TRBJ1-6, with 10 bases matching TRBD1. The sequence was collected from a man aged 55 to 69 with acute or convalescent COVID-19. Specimen: peripheral blood. The DNA of the CDR3 is TGTGCCAGCAGCGTAGAGGGGGCTACTCCGGGACAGGGGAATTCACCCCTCCACTTT. Its protein product is CASSVEGATPGQGNSPLHF.